This TCR beta chain came from a study of blood T cells in healthy people across ages. This clonotype was recorded once. The CDR3 is 14 amino acids. The V gene's germline CDR1 is SGHRS and CDR2 YFSETQ. V lost 4 bases and J lost 3, with 14 bases in between. Combining a sample-barcoded 5' primer with a J-beta primer mix, a second PCR ran for roughly 7 to 12 cycles. Via MiXCR, TCRdb re-called the 5' RACE reads, giving one row per CDR3 protein. The table records roughly 1,100,000 distinct CDR3 sequences, approximately 25% of them present only once. The same data also went into a second study, on T cells of mothers and their children. That publication notes: Several children, together with their three healthy Caucasian mothers, made up the donors.

The TCR originated in a girl aged 2-15 years in good health. Material: blood. This rearrangement joins TRBV5-1 to TRBJ2-7, with D maybe TRBD2 (6 bases). The CDR3 DNA follows: TGCGCCAGCAGCCTAGTGGGAGGACACTACGAGCAGTACTTC. Amino acid sequence: CASSLVGGHYEQYF.